The T cell receptor beta chain under discussion was sequenced for a study of cytomegalovirus exposure and HLA in healthy donors. In the study overall: A later analysis reported the same platform for the 110 or so validation repertoires and the 666 first-cohort repertoires. Study-wide findings and caveats: Most TCR sequences showed up rarely, but some public TCRs showed up in many donors. The classifier, whose performance was assessed in both the original and validation cohorts, reportedly diagnosed cytomegalovirus status with high specificity and sensitivity.

On this clone: Antigen specificity is unknown.

While the first cohort had about 610 subjects, the donors belonged to the separate validation cohort of more than 95 subjects. Assay: immunoSEQ multiplex PCR; the TCRdb copy retains only in-frame clones and omits some. The sample consists of approximately 140,000 clones, roughly nine tenths of them appearing once. Trimming left V 3 bases short and J 5 bases short, with 11 bases between. The CDR3 consists of 14 residues. Germline CDR1 MNHEY, CDR2 SMNVEV (reference sequence). This sequence joins TRBV27 and TRBJ2-1; D gene ambiguous. Sequencing was performed on PBMCs. The TCR comes from a man between 18 and 35 years old in good health and CMV-seronegative. CDR3: CASSFRSSDNEQFF. The CDR3 nucleotides are TGTGCCAGCAGTTTTCGTAGCAGCGACAATGAGCAGTTCTTC.